This entry is about one T cell receptor beta chain. Beta-chain TCR CDR3 regions were amplified from RNA transcripts. First-round RT-PCR with HTBI primers preceded a second-round multiplex PCR. TCRdb reanalysed the multiplex PCR reads using MiXCR and keeps one entry per CDR3 protein. The table lists about 700,000 distinct CDR3 sequences, about two fifths of them singletons. This entry comes from a study of Graves' ophthalmopathy and Graves' hyperthyroidism. The germline V gene encodes CDR1 SQVTM and CDR2 ANQGSEA. This CDR3 comprises 12 residues. J lost 13 bases, V lost 7 bases, and 13 bases had no gene match. Diagnosis was based on clinical symptoms, serum thyroxine, TRAb, thyroid ultrasound and orbital computed tomography.

This chain links TRBV29-1 with TRBJ2-5, with 9 nucleotides matching TRBD2. Sequencing input: peripheral blood. The TCR sequence derives from an adult man with Graves' ophthalmopathy. CDR3 DNA sequence: TGCAGCGCTACCGATATAGCGGGAGATGGGTACTTC. Translated, it gives CSATDIAGDGYF.